This TCR beta chain was recovered during a study of blood T cell repertoires in COVID-19. Study at large: Sites across the United States, Italy and Spain contributed samples from acute and convalescent COVID-19. T cells, B-cell-depleted T cells, or PBMCs supplied cDNA or gDNA.

The ends were cut back, 3 bases at V and 3 bases at J, with 3 bases in the middle. Per the germline V gene, CDR1 is LGHDT and CDR2 is YNNKEL (reference sequence). This CDR3 comprises 11 residues. Original data processing: The authors estimated nucleated cell counts from reference gene primer amplification. Assay used: immunoSEQ multiplex PCR; TCRdb lists only in-frame clones, some missing. D and trimming come from the DNA, and the V and J calls and clone size come from that table. Here the sample spans around 300,000 clones, 83% being singletons. The chain carries TRBV3-1 (or the pseudogene TRBV3-2) and TRBJ2-7; D ambiguous. This TCR came from a man aged 25-45 years with active or convalescent COVID-19. Sequencing was carried out using peripheral blood. The CDR3 nucleotides are TGTGCCAGCAGCCATAACTACGAGCAGTACTTC. It translates to CASSHNYEQYF.